Listed here are 4 T cell receptor beta chains from one sample, sequenced in a study of tumor-infiltrating lymphocytes in primary liver carcinoma. TCR beta cDNA was prepared out of approximately 500 ng total RNA by means of a constant-region primer. ARM-PCR was slightly modified, and three nested multiplex PCR rounds with it gave rise to the TCR beta libraries. TRBV1-TRBV30 forward primers paired with a C-beta reverse primer drove the first two PCR rounds, roughly 10 cycles each. TCRdb re-analysed the multiplex PCR reads in MiXCR, keeping a single row per CDR3 protein. Of more than 100,000 distinct CDR3 sequences listed, around two thirds were seen once; the top ten hold approximately 10%. For each extraction, RNA and DNA were obtained together from approximately 20-30 mg of unsorted bulk tissue. Input material: liver tumor tissue from sampling region 1. Subset indicated: tumor region T1, superior pole. The receptors stem from a woman aged 60-75 years with primary liver carcinoma and hepatitis B virus infection.

This clonotype was seen repeatedly, ten times or more. The chain uses TRBV6-2 or TRBV6-3 and TRBJ2-5; D is uncertain. This CDR3 comprises 13 residues. From germline, CDR1 is MNHEY and CDR2 SVGEGT. V dropped 4 bases and J dropped 5 bases, with 11 bases sitting between them. CDR3 sequence (DNA): TGTGCCAGCAGTTCAGTGGAGTGGGAGACCCAGTACTTC. Its protein is CASSSVEWETQYF.

In regard to this clonotype: A clone one base away is much larger, so this may be a read error. The chain has TRBV12-3 or TRBV12-4 and TRBJ1-1; 11 bases match TRBD1. CDR3 length: 12 amino acids. V was clipped by 6 bases and J by 12 bases; unmatched bases: 6. The CDR3 sequence is CASSGQGASSFF. In nucleotides, the CDR3 is TGTGCCAGCAGCGGACAGGGGGCATCATCTTTCTTT.

This clonotype was picked up many times. The rearrangement uses TRBV6-6 and TRBJ1-1, with D possibly matching TRBD1 (6 bases). Germline V lookup: CDR1 MNHNY, CDR2 SVGAGI (reference sequence). The CDR3 has 17 residues. Trimming stripped 5 bases from V and 0 bases from J, with 19 bases between. The CDR3 DNA reads TGTGCCAGCAGTCGATCCAGGGGACCTTACATGAACACTGAAGCTTTCTTT. This translates into CASSRSRGPYMNTEAFF.

This clonotype was observed a few times. The CDR3 carries no conserved terminal phenylalanine or tryptophan, so it likely arises from a read error. CDR3 nucleotides: TGCAGCGTCGTCGGTACTAGCGGGAGAAATGAGCAGTTCCTC. Translated: CSVVGTSGRNEQFL. The chain couples TRBV29-1 to TRBJ2-1; 11 nucleotides agree with TRBD2. With 6 bases clipped from V and 7 bases from J, the junction kept 8 bases outside the gene matches. Germline values: CDR1 SQVTM, CDR2 ANQGSEA. The CDR3 spans 14 residues.